This T cell receptor (beta chain) is from a study of T cells after yellow fever vaccination. Broader study findings: Post-booster repertoires contained most primary-vaccination clones again (roughly 97% CD4, less than 90% CD8).

V lost 4 bases and J lost 6; bases outside the gene matches: 3. The V gene's germline CDR1 is ENHRY and CDR2 SYGVKD. CDR3 length: 13 amino acids. TCRdb called the 5' RACE reads again in MiXCR, with one record for every CDR3 protein. The sample lists over 300,000 distinct CDR3 sequences, over 4% occurring once. The sample holds many counts of this clonotype. As yet, its antigen is unknown. This sequence originates from a man aged 18 to 29 who received the YFV17D yellow fever vaccine. The V gene is TRBV10-3, the J gene TRBJ2-7; TRBD1 matches 10 bases. The sequencing used PBMCs, collected 5 days after the yellow fever booster vaccination. The CDR3 coding sequence is TGTGCCATCAGTGGGACAGGGGGATTCGAGCAGTACTTC. Translation gives CAISGTGGFEQYF.